What follows are 20 T cell receptor beta chains derived from one specimen sequenced in a study of glioma-infiltrating T cells. Amplification of TCR alpha and beta CDR3 regions from RNA used iRepertoire nested multiplex PCR. MiXCR was run by TCRdb on the multiplex PCR reads, yielding one entry per CDR3 protein. The table lists around 100,000 distinct CDR3 sequences, approximately 28% of them singletons. Sequencing was done on a sample of glioma tissue, nonneoplastic brain tissue, or PBMCs (not recorded which). The source of these receptors is a human donor with low-grade glioma or glioblastoma, undergoing nonglioma brain surgery, or in good health (not recorded which).

This clonotype was recorded many times. The chain couples TRBV7-2 to TRBJ2-5; D remains unclear. With 4 bases removed from V and 2 bases from J, the gap between germline ends came to 14 bases. The CDR3 spans 15 residues. Germline V lookup: CDR1 SGHTA, CDR2 FQGNSA. CDR3 sequence: CASSSDRWIQETQYF. The CDR3 DNA sequence: TGTGCCAGCAGCTCGGACCGCTGGATTCAAGAGACCCAGTACTTC.

The gene calls are TRBV5-1 and TRBJ2-1; no firm D call. Germline lookup yields CDR1 SGHRS and CDR2 YFSETQ. V shed 4 bases and J shed 4 bases, with 15 bases lying between them. The CDR3 spans 15 residues. CDR3 in amino acids: CASSRASPGYNEQFF. The CDR3 nucleotides are TGCGCCAGCAGCCGCGCAAGCCCCGGTTACAATGAGCAGTTCTTC.

Comments on this clonotype: A much larger clone sits a single nucleotide away, making a read error possible. The chain carries TRBV20-1 and TRBJ2-5; D gene uncertain. Germline V gives CDR1 DFQATT, CDR2 SNEGSKA (reference sequence). Trimming shortened V by 1 base and J by 2 bases, and 14 bases separated the two germline ends. This CDR3 has 15 residues. The chain's CDR3 is CSARGPQPRQETQYF. Here the CDR3 DNA reads TGCAGTGCTAGAGGTCCACAGCCCCGGCAAGAGACCCAGTACTTC.

At least ten counts were recorded for this clonotype. The chain recombines TRBV11-2 with TRBJ2-3; TRBD2 is a possible D gene (5 bases). Between the trimmed V and J ends, which lost 2 bases and 0 bases, there was a span of 15 bases. The CDR3 has 17 residues. Germline CDR1 is SGHAT and CDR2 is FQNNGV. The CDR3 DNA reads as TGTGCCAGCAGCTTACTTCCGACGGGAACTAGCACAGATACGCAGTATTTT. It yields the protein CASSLLPTGTSTDTQYF.

This clonotype was found many times. The chain combines TRBV27 with TRBJ2-1; TRBD2 aligns across 11 bases. With 7 bases clipped from V and 10 bases from J, the junction kept 3 bases outside the gene matches. The CDR3 is 12 amino acids. Germline V lookup: CDR1 MNHEY, CDR2 SMNVEV (reference sequence). The CDR3 reads CASTSGGLEQFF. The CDR3 coding sequence is TGTGCCAGCACTAGCGGGGGGTTGGAGCAGTTCTTC.

Details on this clonotype: A much larger clone lies a single base off, so this may be a read error. Here the CDR3 omits its conserved ending phenylalanine or tryptophan, so a read error is the likely source. The chain joins TRBV28 to TRBJ2-3; D not resolved. In germline, CDR1 is MDHEN, CDR2 SYDVKM. The CDR3 consists of 11 residues. Trimming removed 1 base at V and 12 bases at J, with 8 bases between. The CDR3 protein is CASSLYWGQYL. DNA of the CDR3: TGTGCCAGCAGTTTATATTGGGGACAGTATTTA.

In this sample, this clonotype turned up many times. CDR3 bases: TGCAGCGTATGGGACCAGGGTAACGGTAATGGCTACACCTTC. The encoded protein is CSVWDQGNGNGYTF. The chain carries TRBV29-1 and TRBJ1-2; D possibly corresponds to TRBD1 (5 bases). Trimming shortened V by 6 bases and J by 6 bases, and 20 bases separated the two germline ends. The germline gives CDR1 SQVTM, CDR2 ANQGSEA. CDR3 length equals 14 residues.

There are many counts of this clonotype. V is TRBV28 and J is TRBJ1-2; D is unclear. Per germline, CDR1 MDHEN and CDR2 SYDVKM. CDR3 length: 12 residues. V was cut by 5 bases and J by 7 bases, with 11 bases left in between. The CDR3 loop reads CASSPPGGGYTF. The CDR3 coding sequence is TGTGCCAGCAGTCCCCCGGGAGGTGGCTACACCTTC.

This clonotype was detected ten times or more. The gene calls are TRBV7-9 and TRBJ2-1; maybe TRBD2 (5 bases). V was shortened by 1 base and J by 2 bases, with 9 bases between the two germline ends. This CDR3 contains 15 residues. The germline gives CDR1 SEHNR, CDR2 FQNEAQ (reference sequence). This chain's CDR3 is CASSLGAGAYNEQFF. CDR3 in DNA: TGTGCCAGCAGCTTAGGCGCGGGTGCCTACAATGAGCAGTTCTTC.

The chain couples TRBV3-1 to TRBJ2-1; 11 nucleotides agree with TRBD2. In germline, CDR1 is LGHDT, CDR2 YNNKEL (reference sequence). The V gene end was trimmed by 4 bases and the J gene end by 7 bases; junction bases not matched to a gene: 6. The CDR3 extends over 15 amino acids. CDR3 sequence (DNA): TGTGCCAGCAGCCTTACCGGGACTAGCGGTAATGAGCAGTTCTTC. It yields the protein CASSLTGTSGNEQFF.

This clonotype was recorded at least ten times. The chain combines TRBV7-2 with TRBJ2-5; D is perhaps TRBD2 (5 bases). In germline, CDR1 is SGHTA, CDR2 FQGNSA. The CDR3 is 14 residues long. V gave up 2 bases and J gave up 4 bases, with 11 bases separating them. CDR3 sequence: CASSLSLGRETQYF. The CDR3 DNA sequence: TGTGCCAGCAGCTTATCGTTGGGGAGAGAGACCCAGTACTTC.

The chain has TRBV19 and TRBJ2-7; 7 nucleotides agree with TRBD1. Trimming at V came to 3 bases and at J to 7 bases, leaving 3 bases not matched to a gene. Germline V gene lookup returns CDR1 LNHDA and CDR2 SQIVND (reference sequence). This CDR3 region has 12 residues. The CDR3 reads CASSITGVEQYF. The CDR3 nucleotides read TGTGCCAGTAGTATTACAGGGGTAGAGCAGTACTTC. The entire variable domain, with the rest obtained from reference TRBV19 and TRBJ2-7, is as follows: DGGITQSPKYLFRKEGQNVTLSCEQNLNHDAMYWYRQDPGQGLRLIYYSQIVNDFQKGDIAEGYSVSREKKESFPLTVTSAQKNPTAFYLCASSITGVEQYFGPGTRLTVT.

On this clonotype: A much larger clone sits a single nucleotide away, making a read error possible. The chain employs TRBV7-9 and TRBJ1-2; the D is unclear. CDR1 and CDR2 from the germline V gene are SEHNR and FQNEAQ (reference sequence). The CDR3 runs 13 residues. The V end lost 5 bases, the J end lost 2 bases, and 9 bases lay between the germline ends. The CDR3: CASSDNMNYGYTF. DNA of the CDR3: TGTGCCAGCAGCGATAACATGAACTATGGCTACACCTTC.

Many counts were recorded for this clonotype. The V gene is TRBV14, the J gene TRBJ1-6, with D hard to call. Trimming took off 0 bases at V and 7 bases at J, with 10 bases between the two ends. The CDR3 sequence is 15 residues long. The V gene's germline CDR1 is SGHDN and CDR2 FVKESK. CDR3 in amino acids: CASSQDIRVNSPLHF. The CDR3 region has the DNA TGTGCCAGCAGCCAAGATATAAGGGTCAATTCACCCCTCCACTTT. Filled out from reference TRBV14 and TRBJ1-6, the complete variable domain reads EAGVTQFPSHSVIEKGQTVTLRCDPISGHDNLYWYRRVMGKEIKFLLHFVKESKQDESGMPNNRFLAERTGGTYSTLKVQPAELEDSGVYFCASSQDIRVNSPLHFGNGTRLTVT.

The sample holds many counts of this clonotype. Sequence at one end of the junction differs from germline and may be a read error. The chain couples TRBV7-7 to TRBJ2-5, with TRBD2 identical over 7 bases. The germline gives CDR1 SSHAT, CDR2 FNYEAQ (reference sequence). The CDR3 has 14 amino acids. The CDR3 region has the DNA TGTGCTAGCAGCCCCCGGGACTACAAAGAGACCCAGTACTTC. It translates to CASSPRDYKETQYF.

Note on this clonotype: A much larger clone sits a single nucleotide away, making a read error possible. The chain uses TRBV12-3 or TRBV12-4 and TRBJ2-3; TRBD2 matches 11 bases. The CDR3 length is 15 residues. CDR3 region: CAISSSGGHIDTQYF. CDR3 in DNA: TGTGCCATCAGTTCTAGCGGGGGGCATATTGATACGCAGTATTTT.

This clonotype was recorded at least ten times. This may be a read error, as it is one base from a much larger clone. The V gene is TRBV19, the J gene TRBJ2-3, with D perhaps TRBD1 (5 bases). V lost 7 bases to trimming and J lost 7 bases, with 15 bases between them. CDR1 and CDR2 (germline): LNHDA, SQIVND (reference sequence). The CDR3 spans 13 residues. CDR3 amino acids: CASNLGLTNTQYF. The CDR3 bases are TGTGCCAGTAACCTGGGGCTTACAAATACGCAGTATTTT.

This rearrangement joins TRBV5-1 to TRBJ2-7, with a possible D match to TRBD2 (6 bases). The CDR3 is 11 amino acids. The V end was cut by 4 bases, the J end by 7 bases, with 9 bases between. CDR1 SGHRS and CDR2 YFSETQ come from the germline V gene. The CDR3 loop reads CASSEGLEQYF. CDR3 in DNA: TGCGCCAGCAGCGAGGGACTGGAGCAGTACTTC.

This clonotype was seen at least ten times. The V gene is TRBV27, the J gene TRBJ2-5, with TRBD2 identical over 8 bases. The trim removed 5 bases at V and 4 bases at J, leaving 9 bases unmatched. CDR1 is MNHEY and CDR2 is SMNVEV in the germline V gene (reference sequence). The CDR3 length is 15 residues. The CDR3 DNA is TGTGCCAGCAGTCGGCAAGCGGGGGTGGCAGAGACCCAGTACTTC. Protein sequence: CASSRQAGVAETQYF.

Regarding this clonotype: This may arise from a read error, as a much more abundant clone is one base away. V is TRBV2 and J is TRBJ1-3; D uncertain. CDR3 length: 14 amino acids. Looked up from germline, CDR1 is SNHLY and CDR2 is FYNNEI. The germline V and J ends were trimmed by 0 bases and 1 base, with 4 bases remaining between them. The CDR3 is CASSEARSGNTIYF. For the CDR3, the DNA is TGTGCCAGCAGTGAAGCGCGTTCTGGAAACACCATATATTTT.